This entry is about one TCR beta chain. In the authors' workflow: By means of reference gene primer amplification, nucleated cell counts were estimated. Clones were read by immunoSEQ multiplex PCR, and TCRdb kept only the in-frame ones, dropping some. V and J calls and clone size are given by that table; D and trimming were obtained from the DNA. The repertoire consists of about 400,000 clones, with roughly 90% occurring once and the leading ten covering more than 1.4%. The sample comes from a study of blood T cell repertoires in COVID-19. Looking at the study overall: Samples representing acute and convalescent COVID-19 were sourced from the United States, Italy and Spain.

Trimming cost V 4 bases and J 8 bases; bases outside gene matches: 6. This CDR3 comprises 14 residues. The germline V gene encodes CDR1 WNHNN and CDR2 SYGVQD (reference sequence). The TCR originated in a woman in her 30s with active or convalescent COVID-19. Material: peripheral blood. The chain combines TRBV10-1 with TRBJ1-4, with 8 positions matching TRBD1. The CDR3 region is CASSAGQEREKLFF. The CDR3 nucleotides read TGCGCCAGCAGTGCGGGACAGGAGAGGGAAAAACTGTTTTTT.